The 14 T cell receptor beta chains below come from one sample, sequenced in a study of Ad26.COV2.S vaccination and SARS-CoV-2 variants. The sample's treatment: 15 to 20 received Ad26.COV2.S at low or high dose, single or two shots; several received placebo; per-sample allocation not given. Collection of samples fell on day 63 after the first vaccine or placebo injection. Assay used: immunoSEQ multiplex PCR; TCRdb lists only in-frame clones, some missing. The sample consists of more than 300,000 clones, around four fifths of them appearing once. The sample here was peripheral blood, taken in a trial of Ad26.COV2.S vaccine versus placebo. The receptors originated from a person aged 18-60 years who received the Ad26.COV2.S COVID-19 vaccine or a placebo.

The V call is TRBV21-1, the J call TRBJ2-1; the table gives TRBD1 as D, unverified against the DNA. TRBV21-1 counts as a pseudogene. The CDR3 runs 15 residues. CDR3 loop: CASSKRGADYNEQFF. The CDR3, as DNA: TGTGCCAGCAGCAAAAGGGGCGCAGACTACAATGAGCAGTTCTTC.

The rearrangement links TRBV9 to TRBJ2-6; D gene unclear. Trimming took off 0 bases at V and 5 bases at J, with 0 bases between the two ends. The germline gives CDR1 SGDLS, CDR2 YYNGEE. The CDR3 loop spans 12 amino acids. The DNA for the CDR3 is TGTGCCAGCAGCGTAGGGGCCAACGTCCTGACTTTC. This gives the protein CASSVGANVLTF.

The chain links TRBV5-4 to TRBJ2-7, with D tentatively TRBD1 (6 bases). The CDR3 consists of 14 residues. V lost 0 bases and J lost 4, with 11 bases in between. Germline CDR1 reads SGHNT; CDR2 reads YYREEE (reference sequence). The CDR3 DNA reads as TGTGCCAGCAGCTTGGGTGGGGACACTTACGAGCAGTACTTC. Its protein is CASSLGGDTYEQYF.

The chain is built from TRBV7-8 and TRBJ2-4; D might be TRBD1 (6 bases). CDR1 and CDR2 (germline): SGHVS, FQNEAQ. Trimming removed 11 bases at V and 3 bases at J, with 20 bases between. This CDR3 has 15 amino acids. CDR3 sequence reads: CAVLGGHFDKNIQYF. In DNA, the CDR3 is TGTGCCGTCCTAGGGGGACATTTTGACAAAAACATTCAGTACTTC.

The chain joins TRBV3-1 (or the pseudogene TRBV3-2) to TRBJ2-3, with unresolved D. V was trimmed by 0 bases and J by 14 bases, leaving 12 bases between them. Per germline, CDR1 LGHDT and CDR2 YNNKEL (reference sequence). The CDR3 extends over 12 amino acids. CDR3 protein: CASSQEYSVRYF. For the CDR3, the DNA is TGTGCCAGCAGCCAAGAGTACTCCGTGAGGTATTTT.

This clone was observed a single time. The V gene is TRBV6-5, the J gene TRBJ2-3; TRBD2 might be the D (6 bases). Germline loops: CDR1 MNHEY, CDR2 SVGAGI. Trimming pared 7 bases from V and 1 base from J, leaving 12 bases between. CDR3 size: 14 residues. CDR3 loop: CASTKRRGTDTQYF. In DNA form, the CDR3 reads TGTGCCAGCACTAAGAGGAGGGGCACAGATACGCAGTATTTT.

The CDR3 nucleotides read TGTGCCACCAGTGATACTAGGACTGGGAACCAAGAGACCCAGTACTTC. Protein: CATSDTRTGNQETQYF. The rearrangement joins TRBV24-1 to TRBJ2-5; weak D call: TRBD2 (5 bases). The germline V gene encodes CDR1 KGHDR and CDR2 SFDVKD. Trimming left V 3 bases short and J 0 bases short, with 13 bases between. This CDR3 is built from 16 residues.

The chain recombines TRBV29-1 with TRBJ2-5; 8 nucleotides match TRBD1. V lost 6 bases and J lost 2; bases outside the gene matches: 8. The CDR3 extends over 14 amino acids. Germline V CDR1 and CDR2: SQVTM, ANQGSEA. CDR3 coding DNA: TGCAGCGTGGGGGCATGGACAGGGCAAGAGACCCAGTACTTC. The encoded protein is CSVGAWTGQETQYF.

In this sample, this clone turned up once. The CDR3 loop reads CASSDGPYNSPLHF. DNA of the CDR3: TGTGCCAGCAGTGATGGGCCCTATAATTCACCCCTCCACTTT. The chain links TRBV6-1 to TRBJ1-6; D gene uncertain. The CDR3 runs to 14 residues. The germline CDR1 and CDR2 sequences are MNHNS and SASEGT. Trimming cost V 3 bases and J 2 bases, with 5 bases left between them.

CDR3 bases: TGCGCCAGCAGCCAAGAGGGGGGAGGAGGTAGCAATCAGCCCCAGCATTTT. Protein sequence: CASSQEGGGGSNQPQHF. The rearrangement links TRBV4-1 to TRBJ1-5, with D perhaps matching TRBD1 (5 bases). CDR1 is MGHRA, CDR2 YSYEKL, per germline. This CDR3 is built from 17 residues. V lost 0 bases to trimming and J lost 0 bases, with 12 bases between them.

This chain links TRBV7-8 with TRBJ1-2, with TRBD1 matching over 12 bases. The CDR3 sequence is 18 residues long. The trim removed 7 bases at V and 2 bases at J, leaving 14 bases unmatched. CDR1 SGHVS and CDR2 FQNEAQ come from the germline V gene. CDR3 amino acids: CASTPKLRDRGRNYGYTF. DNA of the CDR3: TGTGCCAGCACCCCCAAACTAAGGGACAGGGGGCGGAACTATGGCTACACCTTC.

The rearrangement links TRBV7-9 to TRBJ2-5; 10 nucleotides match TRBD1. Looked up from germline, CDR1 is SEHNR and CDR2 is FQNEAQ (reference sequence). J was trimmed by 6 bases and V by 4 bases; bases with no gene match: 11. CDR3 size: 16 residues. DNA for the CDR3: TGTGCCAGCAGCTCGACTACGACAGGGGGCATGAAGACCCAGTACTTC. Protein: CASSSTTTGGMKTQYF. Looking up the rest from reference TRBV7-9 and TRBJ2-5 gives the full variable domain: DTGVSQNPRHKITKRGQNVTFRCDPISEHNRLYWYRQTLGQGPEFLTYFQNEAQLEKSRLLSDRFSAERPKGSFSTLEIQRTEQGDSAMYLCASSSTTTGGMKTQYFGPGTRLLVL.

This clone was observed once. This chain joins TRBV5-1 and TRBJ2-3; TRBD2 might be the D (7 bases). V was trimmed by 4 bases and J by 4 bases, leaving 13 bases between them. The CDR3 consists of 14 residues. Germline CDR1 reads SGHRS; CDR2 reads YFSETQ. CDR3 sequence: CASSLGGGPDTQYF. In DNA, the CDR3 is TGCGCCAGCAGCCTGGGAGGGGGGCCAGATACGCAGTATTTT.

This clone was counted a few times. The chain has TRBV5-6 and TRBJ2-7, with 7 bases aligning to TRBD1. Germline CDR1 reads SGHDT; CDR2 reads YYEEEE. The CDR3 sequence is 16 residues long. V lost 0 bases and J lost 5; bases outside the gene matches: 11. The CDR3 nucleotides are TGTGCCAGCAGCTTGGGCGCTCAGACAGGGCTGAACGAGCAGTACTTC. Its protein is CASSLGAQTGLNEQYF.